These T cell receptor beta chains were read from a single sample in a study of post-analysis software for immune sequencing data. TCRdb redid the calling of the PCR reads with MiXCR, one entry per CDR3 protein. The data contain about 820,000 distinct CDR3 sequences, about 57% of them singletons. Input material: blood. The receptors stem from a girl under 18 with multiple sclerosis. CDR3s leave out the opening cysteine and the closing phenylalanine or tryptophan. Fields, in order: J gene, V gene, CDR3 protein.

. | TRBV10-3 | AISEAGEVGTQY
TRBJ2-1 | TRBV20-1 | SARDLASGSLSEQF
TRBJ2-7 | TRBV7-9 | ASSLTGGKLNEQY
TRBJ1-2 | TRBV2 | ASSAPRRPYGYT
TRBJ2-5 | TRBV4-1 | ASSQDLALAGGTRSQETQY
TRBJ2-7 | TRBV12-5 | ASGSTTGTHEQY
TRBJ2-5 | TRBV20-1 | SASPGSEYAETQY
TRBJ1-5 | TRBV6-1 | ASSVTVKDQPQH
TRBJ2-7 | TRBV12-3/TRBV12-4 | ASSLGVAGTSYEQY
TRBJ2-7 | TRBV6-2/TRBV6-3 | ASSYSGGTAAYEQY
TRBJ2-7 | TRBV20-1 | SASRPVQPNEQY
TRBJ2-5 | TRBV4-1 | ASSHTQGVQETQY
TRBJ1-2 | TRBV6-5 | ASWGAYYT
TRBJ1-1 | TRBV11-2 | ASSPYRRQYTEAF
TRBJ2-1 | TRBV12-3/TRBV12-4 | ASSSGLAGADEQF
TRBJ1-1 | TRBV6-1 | ASSRGDSHTEAF
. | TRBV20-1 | SARTQTGPNIQY
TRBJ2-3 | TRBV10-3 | AISESLAGRADTQY
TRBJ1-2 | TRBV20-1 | SAARQGTNYGYT
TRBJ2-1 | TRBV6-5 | ASSWDSGGAYNEQF
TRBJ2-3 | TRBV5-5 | ASSWGPSTDTQY
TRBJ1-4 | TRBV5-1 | ASNKDGATNEKLF
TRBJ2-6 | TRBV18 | ASSGSLLGSGANVRT
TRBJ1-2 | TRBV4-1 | ASSQLQGSNYGYT
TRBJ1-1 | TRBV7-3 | ASSLTTGEGEAF
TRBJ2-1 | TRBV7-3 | ASSLTSGGGPYNEQF
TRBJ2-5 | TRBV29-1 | SVEPHPARSGGEQY
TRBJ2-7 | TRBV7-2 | ASSPGQPSTYSFYYEQY
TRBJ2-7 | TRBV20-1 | SARPPGPTTKQY
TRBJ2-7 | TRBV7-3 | ASSPGRGNEQY
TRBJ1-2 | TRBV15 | ATRAGSANYGYT
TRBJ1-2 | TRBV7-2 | ASSLTPGGQGGPNYGYT
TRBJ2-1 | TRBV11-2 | ASSWRPQGAPDEQF
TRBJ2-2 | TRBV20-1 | SATRELF